The TCR beta chain under discussion was sequenced for a study of beta chain features in type 1 diabetes. The CDR3 extends over 18 amino acids. V lost 4 bases, J lost 1 base, and 13 bases stayed unmatched. The germline CDR1 and CDR2 sequences are MGHRA and YSYEKL. The investigators reverse transcribed all of the isolated RNA, so they sequenced expressed TCRB transcripts. Sequencing used immunoSEQ multiplex PCR; TCRdb keeps in-frame clones, though not all of them. The table lists 150,000 or so clones, around 8% of them singletons. General study findings and limits: Moderate yet significant TCRB CDR3 shortening was seen in Type 1 diabetes patients in all four CD4+ subsets.

This clone was observed a handful of times. Its antigen is undetermined. The sample was central memory CD4+ T cells from blood. This rearrangement joins TRBV4-1 to TRBJ1-2, with 9 bases identical to TRBD1. This receptor was obtained from a woman between 18 and 30 years old with type 1 diabetes. For the CDR3, the DNA is TGCGCCAGCAGCCGGTCCTGGGACAGGGAAGGGAGTAACTATGGCTACACCTTC. This codes for CASSRSWDREGSNYGYTF.